The source of this T cell receptor beta chain is a study of T cell clusters in autoimmune cytopenias. General study results and limits: TRB repertoire shifts in secondary cytopenia and chronic lymphocytic leukemia mostly reflected lymphoma, not autoimmunity.

TRB rearrangements were amplified by touch-down multiplex PCR with mixed TRB-A/B primers. TCRdb processed the multiplex PCR reads again and assigns one entry to each CDR3 protein, with no DNA. Its table lists about 12,000 distinct CDR3 sequences. CDR1 and CDR2 (germline): MNHNY, SVGAGI (reference sequence). The CDR3 runs 15 residues. On this clonotype: Its antigen is not identified.

Each sample's input was 250 ng genomic DNA, 40,000 or so genome equivalents. Sequencing was done on a sample of peripheral blood. V is TRBV6-6 and J is TRBJ1-6; TCRdb picks TRBD1, but there is no DNA to check that call. The origin of this receptor is a human donor with an autoimmune cytopenia or autoimmune hepatitis (not recorded which). The CDR3 loop is CASSEVRGSNSPLHF.